What follows are 3 T cell receptor beta chains derived from one specimen sequenced in a study of CD8+CD57+ T cells in acquired aplastic anemia. By flow cytometry, patients selected for sequencing had shown an expansion of CD8+CD57+ cells. TCR beta VDJ combinations and CDR3 sequences were profiled from genomic DNA. One entry per CDR3 protein, called by TCRdb with MiXCR from the reads. Among some 170,000 distinct CDR3 sequences listed, around 50% were seen once. Sequencing was performed on sorted CD4+, CD8+, or CD8+CD57+ T cells (not recorded which) from PBMCs. The source of these receptors is a human donor with aplastic anemia.

The gene calls are TRBV19 and TRBJ1-6; no clear D gene. Trimming removed 5 bases from V and 13 bases from J, with 15 bases in between. The CDR3 is 13 residues long. Per germline, CDR1 LNHDA and CDR2 SQIVND (reference sequence). CDR3 DNA: TGTGCCAGTAGTCACCGTGCCAGGAGCCCCCTCCACTTT. Translating gives CASSHRARSPLHF.

This clonotype was observed a handful of times. A read error may be the cause here, since a much bigger clone is one base away. The chain links TRBV11-3 to TRBJ2-1; 7 positions match TRBD1. The germline gives CDR1 SGHNT, CDR2 YENEEA. The CDR3 is 14 amino acids. The CDR3 here is CASRGQAIYSEQFF. DNA of the CDR3: TGTGCCAGCAGAGGACAGGCCATCTACAGTGAGCAGTTCTTC.

On this clonotype: A much more abundant neighbour one base away suggests this may be a read error. This chain uses TRBV3-1 with TRBJ2-5; a possible D gene is TRBD2 (5 bases). Germline V gene sequence: CDR1 LGHDT, CDR2 YNNKEL (reference sequence). The CDR3 sequence is 13 residues long. V was shortened by 11 bases and J by 2 bases, with 15 bases between the two germline ends. This chain's CDR3 is CACKLRGQETQYF. The DNA for the CDR3 is TGTGCCTGCAAGCTGCGAGGGCAAGAGACCCAGTACTTC.